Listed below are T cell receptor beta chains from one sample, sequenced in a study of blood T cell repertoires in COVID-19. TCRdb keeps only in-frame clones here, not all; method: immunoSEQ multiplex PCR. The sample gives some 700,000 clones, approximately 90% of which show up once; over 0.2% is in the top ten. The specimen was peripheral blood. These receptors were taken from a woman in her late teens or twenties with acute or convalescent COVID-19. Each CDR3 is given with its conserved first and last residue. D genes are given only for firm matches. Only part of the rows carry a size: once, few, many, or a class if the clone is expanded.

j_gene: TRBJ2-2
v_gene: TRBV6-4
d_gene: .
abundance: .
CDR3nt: TGTGCCAGCAGTGACTCGAAGGAATCGGGGGTAACCGGGGAGCTGTTTTTT
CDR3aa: CASSDSKESGVTGELFF

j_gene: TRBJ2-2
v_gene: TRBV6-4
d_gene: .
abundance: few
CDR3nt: TGTGCCAGCAGTGACGGAGAGAACACCGGGGAGCTGTTTTTT
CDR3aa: CASSDGENTGELFF

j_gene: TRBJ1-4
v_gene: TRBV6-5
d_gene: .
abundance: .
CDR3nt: TGTGCCAGCAGTCGCTCAGGGATGGCCAATGAAAAACTGTTTTTT
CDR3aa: CASSRSGMANEKLFF

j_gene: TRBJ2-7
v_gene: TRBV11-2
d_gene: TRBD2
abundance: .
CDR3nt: TGTGCCAGCAGCTTAGATTTGGCTAGCGGGGGAACCGAGCAGTACTTC
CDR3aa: CASSLDLASGGTEQYF

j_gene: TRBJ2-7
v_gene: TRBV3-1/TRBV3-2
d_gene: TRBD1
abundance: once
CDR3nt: TGTGCCAGCAGCTGGTCCCGGGACAGCGAGCAGTACTTC
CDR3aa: CASSWSRDSEQYF

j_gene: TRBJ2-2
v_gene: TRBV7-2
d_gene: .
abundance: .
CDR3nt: TGTGCCAGCAGCTCGGGACTCCTGTTCGCGAACACCGGGGAGCTGTTTTTT
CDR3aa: CASSSGLLFANTGELFF

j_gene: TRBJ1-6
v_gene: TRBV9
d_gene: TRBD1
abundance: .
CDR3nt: TGTGCCAGCAACAGGGGGGGGACGTCCTATAATTCACCCCTCCACTTT
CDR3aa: CASNRGGTSYNSPLHF

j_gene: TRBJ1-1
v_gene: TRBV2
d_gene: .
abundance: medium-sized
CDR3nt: TGTGCCAGCTTACAGGAAATGAACACTGAAGCTTTCTTT
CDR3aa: CASLQEMNTEAFF

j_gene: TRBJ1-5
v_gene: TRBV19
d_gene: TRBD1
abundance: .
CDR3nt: TGTGCCAGTAGTCCAGGGGGCATAGAGCCCCAGCATTTT
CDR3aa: CASSPGGIEPQHF

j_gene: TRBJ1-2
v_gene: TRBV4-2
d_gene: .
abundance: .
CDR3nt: TGTGCCAGCAGCCACTCCCTGGCGGGGGCCAATGGCTACACCTTC
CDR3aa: CASSHSLAGANGYTF

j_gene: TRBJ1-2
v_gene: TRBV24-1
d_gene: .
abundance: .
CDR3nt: TGTGCCACCAGTGATAGCCTCTATGGCTACACCTTC
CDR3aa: CATSDSLYGYTF

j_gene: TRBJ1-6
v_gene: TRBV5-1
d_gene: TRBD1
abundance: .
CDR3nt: TGCGCCAGCAGACACGATAACTACCCGGGACAGGGGGATTCACCCCTCCACTTT
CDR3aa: CASRHDNYPGQGDSPLHF

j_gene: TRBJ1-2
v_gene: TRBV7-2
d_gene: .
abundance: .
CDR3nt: TGTGCCAGCAGCTTACGAGCTAACTATGGCTACACCTTC
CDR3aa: CASSLRANYGYTF

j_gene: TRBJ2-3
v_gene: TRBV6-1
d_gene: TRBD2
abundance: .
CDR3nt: TGTGCCAGCAGTGAAGCGCAAGGGCTAGCGGGGCCCTGGGAGGCAGATACGCAGTATTTT
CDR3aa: CASSEAQGLAGPWEADTQYF

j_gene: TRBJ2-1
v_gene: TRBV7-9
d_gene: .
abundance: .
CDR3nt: TGTGCCAGCAGCTTTCAAGGGGCCCAAGCCCCTAGGAATGAGCAGTTCTTC
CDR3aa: CASSFQGAQAPRNEQFF

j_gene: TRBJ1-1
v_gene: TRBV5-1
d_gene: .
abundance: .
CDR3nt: TGCGCCAGCAGCCGGATGCGGGGGACTGAAGCTTTCTTT
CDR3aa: CASSRMRGTEAFF

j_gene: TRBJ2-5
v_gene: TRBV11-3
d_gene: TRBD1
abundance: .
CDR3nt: TGTGCCAGCAGCCTGGGGACAGGGAGGCTGGGGACCCAGTACTTC
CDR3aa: CASSLGTGRLGTQYF

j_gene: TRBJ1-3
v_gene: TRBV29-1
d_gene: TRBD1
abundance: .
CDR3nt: TGCAGCGTAAAGGGGTCGGACAGGGTTGGAAACACCATATATTTT
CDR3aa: CSVKGSDRVGNTIYF

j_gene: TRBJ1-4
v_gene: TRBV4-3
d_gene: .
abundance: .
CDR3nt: TGCGCCAGCAGCCAAGATGGCAGGGTTTTTGAAAAACTGTTTTTT
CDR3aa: CASSQDGRVFEKLFF

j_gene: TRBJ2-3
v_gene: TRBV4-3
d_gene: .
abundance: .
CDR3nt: TGCGCCAGCAGCCAAGATCGAGCACAGGGTACGCAGTATTTT
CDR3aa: CASSQDRAQGTQYF

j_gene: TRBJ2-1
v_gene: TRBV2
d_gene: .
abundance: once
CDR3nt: TGTGCCAGCAGTGACCCAAGGGGGGGGGATTCAGTGTGGTTCTTC
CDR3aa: CASSDPRGGDSVWFF

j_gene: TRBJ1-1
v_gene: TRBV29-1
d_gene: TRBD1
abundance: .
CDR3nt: TGCAGCTTCCGACAGGGTTGGAGCACTGAAGCTTTCTTT
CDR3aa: CSFRQGWSTEAFF

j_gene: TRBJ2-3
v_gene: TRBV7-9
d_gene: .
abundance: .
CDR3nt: TGTGCCAGCAGCTTAGGAACAGACACAGATACGCAGTATTTT
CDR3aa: CASSLGTDTDTQYF

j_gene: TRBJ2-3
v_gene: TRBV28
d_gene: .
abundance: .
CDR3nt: TGTGCCAGCAGTTTCTCCGCGGTCTCTAGCACAGATACGCAGTATTTT
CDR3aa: CASSFSAVSSTDTQYF

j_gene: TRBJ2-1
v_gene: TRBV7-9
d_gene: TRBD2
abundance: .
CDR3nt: TGTGCCAGCAGCCGACTAGCGGGGGGTTACAATGAGCAGTTCTTC
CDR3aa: CASSRLAGGYNEQFF

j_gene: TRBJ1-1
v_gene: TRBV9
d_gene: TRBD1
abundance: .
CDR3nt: TGTGCCAGCAGCGTAGATACAGGGGCGCCGTTCTTT
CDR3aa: CASSVDTGAPFF

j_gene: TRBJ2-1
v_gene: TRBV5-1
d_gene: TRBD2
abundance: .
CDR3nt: TGCGCCAGCAGCCAACCGGGACTAGCGGCCCTAAGCTCCTACAATGAGCAGTTCTTC
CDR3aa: CASSQPGLAALSSYNEQFF

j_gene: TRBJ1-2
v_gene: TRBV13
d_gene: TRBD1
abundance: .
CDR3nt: TGTGCCAGCAGCTCCACTCGAGGGGACAGGGGGCCTAACTATGGCTACACCTTC
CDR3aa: CASSSTRGDRGPNYGYTF

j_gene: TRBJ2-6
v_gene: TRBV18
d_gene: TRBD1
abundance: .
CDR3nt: TGTGCCAGCTCACCACAGGGGGCTACTGGGGCCAACGTCCTGACTTTC
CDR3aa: CASSPQGATGANVLTF

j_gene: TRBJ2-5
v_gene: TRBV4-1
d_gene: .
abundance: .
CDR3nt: TGCGCCAGCAGCCAAGAGTGGGGGGACCAAGAGACCCAGTACTTC
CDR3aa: CASSQEWGDQETQYF

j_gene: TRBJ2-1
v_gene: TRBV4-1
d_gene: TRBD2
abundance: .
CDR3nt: TGCGCCAGCAGCCAAGAGCGGGGGGTAAGGGAGCAGTTCTTC
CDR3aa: CASSQERGVREQFF

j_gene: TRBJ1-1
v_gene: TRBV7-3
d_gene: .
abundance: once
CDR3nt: TGTGCCAGCAGCTCACCCACCCCCCTCACAGGGAAGAACACTGAAGCTTTCTTT
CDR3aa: CASSSPTPLTGKNTEAFF

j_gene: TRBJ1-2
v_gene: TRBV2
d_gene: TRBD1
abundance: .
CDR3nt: TGTGCCAGCAAGTCGACAGGGGGGTATGGCTACACCTTC
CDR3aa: CASKSTGGYGYTF

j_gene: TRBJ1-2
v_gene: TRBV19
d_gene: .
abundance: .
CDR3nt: TGTGCCAGTAGTAGAGGGCTGAACTATGGCTACACCTTC
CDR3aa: CASSRGLNYGYTF

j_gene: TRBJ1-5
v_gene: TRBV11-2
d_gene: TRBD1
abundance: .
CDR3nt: TGTGCCAGCAGCTCAGGGGGTGGTCAGCCCCAGCATTTT
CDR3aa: CASSSGGGQPQHF

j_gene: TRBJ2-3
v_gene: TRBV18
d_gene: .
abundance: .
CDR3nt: TGTGCCAGCTCACCACTTGAACAGGGAGATACGCAGTATTTT
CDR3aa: CASSPLEQGDTQYF

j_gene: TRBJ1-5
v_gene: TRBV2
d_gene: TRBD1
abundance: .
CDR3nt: TGTGCCAGCACTGGAAACAGGGGAACAACGCAGCCCCAGCATTTT
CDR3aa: CASTGNRGTTQPQHF

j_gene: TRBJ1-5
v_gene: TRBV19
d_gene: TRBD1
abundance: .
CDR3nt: TGTGCCAGTAAAGGGGAGACGGCCAGGGGGCGCGAGCCCCAGCATTTT
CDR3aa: CASKGETARGREPQHF

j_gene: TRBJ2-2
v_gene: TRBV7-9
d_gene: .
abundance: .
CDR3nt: TGTGCCAGCAGCCTCTGGCCGAACACCGGGGAGCTGTTTTTT
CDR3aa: CASSLWPNTGELFF

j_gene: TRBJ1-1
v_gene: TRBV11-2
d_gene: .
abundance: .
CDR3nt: TGTGCCAGCACCCAATTCCCAGGTGCGAACACTGAAGCTTTCTTT
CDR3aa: CASTQFPGANTEAFF

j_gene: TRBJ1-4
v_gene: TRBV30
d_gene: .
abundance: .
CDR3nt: TGTGCCTGGAGTACCCTCTCAGGGGCTGGAGAAAAACTGTTTTTT
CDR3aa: CAWSTLSGAGEKLFF

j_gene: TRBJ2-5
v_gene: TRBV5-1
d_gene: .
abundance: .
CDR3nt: TGCGCCAGCAGCTTTGGCGAGACCCAGTACTTC
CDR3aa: CASSFGETQYF

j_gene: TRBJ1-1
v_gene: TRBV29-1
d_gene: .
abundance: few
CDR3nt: TGCAGCGTTGAATCCCCGGTGGCTTTCTTT
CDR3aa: CSVESPVAFF

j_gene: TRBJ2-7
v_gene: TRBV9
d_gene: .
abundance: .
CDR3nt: TGTGCCAGCAGCGTAGCCTTTTCTAAAATATACGAGCAGTACTTC
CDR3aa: CASSVAFSKIYEQYF

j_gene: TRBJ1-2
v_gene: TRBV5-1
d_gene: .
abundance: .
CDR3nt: TGCGCCAGCAGCTTGGAAATCGCGAGGGGCTACACCTTC
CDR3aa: CASSLEIARGYTF

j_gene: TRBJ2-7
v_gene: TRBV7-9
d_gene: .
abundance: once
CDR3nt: TGTGCCAGCAGCTATCCCTTAATCCCCTCGGGGGAGCAGTACTTC
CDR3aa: CASSYPLIPSGEQYF

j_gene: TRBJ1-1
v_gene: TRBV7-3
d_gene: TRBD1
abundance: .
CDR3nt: TGTGCCAGCAGCTACGGGACAGGGGGGAACACTGAAGCTTTCTTT
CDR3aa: CASSYGTGGNTEAFF

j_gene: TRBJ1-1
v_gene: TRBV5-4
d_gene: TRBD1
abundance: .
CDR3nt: TGTGCCAGCAGCCGACCCGGGACAGGGGCTAACACTGAAGCTTTCTTT
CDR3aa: CASSRPGTGANTEAFF

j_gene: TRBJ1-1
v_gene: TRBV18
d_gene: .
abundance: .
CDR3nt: TGTGCCAGCTCACCACGGGTTTCTACGGACACATTGAACACTGAAGCTTTCTTT
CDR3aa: CASSPRVSTDTLNTEAFF

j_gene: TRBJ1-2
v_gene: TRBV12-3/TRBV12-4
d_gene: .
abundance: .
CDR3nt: TGTGCCAGCAGTTTCCAGGTCGGCTACACCTTC
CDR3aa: CASSFQVGYTF

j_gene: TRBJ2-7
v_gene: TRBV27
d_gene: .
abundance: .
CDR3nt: TGTGCCAGCAGGACACCATACTACGAGCAGTACTTC
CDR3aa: CASRTPYYEQYF

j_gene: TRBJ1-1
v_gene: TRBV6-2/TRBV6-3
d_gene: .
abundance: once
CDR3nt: TGTGCCAGCAGTTACACCGACAGGTTGAACACTGAAGCTTTCTTT
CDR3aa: CASSYTDRLNTEAFF

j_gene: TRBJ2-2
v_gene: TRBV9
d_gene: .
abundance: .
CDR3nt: TGTGCCAGCAGCGTCGGTCCGAACACCGGGGAGCTGTTTTTT
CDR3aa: CASSVGPNTGELFF

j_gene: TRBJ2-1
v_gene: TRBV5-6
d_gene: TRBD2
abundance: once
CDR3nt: TGTGCCAGCAGCTTGGAGCTAGCGGGGGTATGGTACAATGAGCAGTTCTTC
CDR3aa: CASSLELAGVWYNEQFF